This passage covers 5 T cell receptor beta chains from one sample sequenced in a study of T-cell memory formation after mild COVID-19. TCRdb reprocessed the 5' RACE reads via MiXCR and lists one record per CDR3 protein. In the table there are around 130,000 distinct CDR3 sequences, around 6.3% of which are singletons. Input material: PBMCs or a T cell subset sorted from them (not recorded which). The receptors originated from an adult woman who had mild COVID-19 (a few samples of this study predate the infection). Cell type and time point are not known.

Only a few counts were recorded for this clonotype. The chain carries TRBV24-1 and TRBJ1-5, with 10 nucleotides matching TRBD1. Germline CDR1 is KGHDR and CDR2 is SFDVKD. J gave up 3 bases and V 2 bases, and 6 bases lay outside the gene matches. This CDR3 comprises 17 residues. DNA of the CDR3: TGTGCCACCAGTGATTCAAGGACAGGGGGAAACAATCAGCCCCAGCATTTT. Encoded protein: CATSDSRTGGNNQPQHF.

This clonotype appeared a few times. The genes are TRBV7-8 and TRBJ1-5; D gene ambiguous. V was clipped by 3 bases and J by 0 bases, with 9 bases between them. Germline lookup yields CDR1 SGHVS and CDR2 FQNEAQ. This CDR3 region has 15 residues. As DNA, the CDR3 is TGTGCCAGCAGCTTTCTGAGTTATAGCAATCAGCCCCAGCATTTT. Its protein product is CASSFLSYSNQPQHF.

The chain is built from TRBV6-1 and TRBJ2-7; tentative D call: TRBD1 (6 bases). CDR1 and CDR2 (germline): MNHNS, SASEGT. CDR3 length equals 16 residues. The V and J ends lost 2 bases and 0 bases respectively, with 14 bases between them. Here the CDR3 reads CASSEYGQRSSYEQYF. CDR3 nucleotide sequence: TGTGCCAGCAGTGAATATGGACAGCGGAGCTCCTACGAGCAGTACTTC.

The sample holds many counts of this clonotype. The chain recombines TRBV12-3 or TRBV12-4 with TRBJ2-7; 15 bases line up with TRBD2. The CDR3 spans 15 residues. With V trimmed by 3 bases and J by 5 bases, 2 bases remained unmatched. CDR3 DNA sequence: TGTGCCAGCAGTTTGGGACTAGCGGGAGGTCACGAGCAGTACTTC. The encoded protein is CASSLGLAGGHEQYF.

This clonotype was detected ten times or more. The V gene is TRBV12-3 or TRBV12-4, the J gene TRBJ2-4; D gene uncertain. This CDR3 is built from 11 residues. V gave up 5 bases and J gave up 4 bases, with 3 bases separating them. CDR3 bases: TGTGCCAGCAGTCCAAAAAACATTCAGTACTTC. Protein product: CASSPKNIQYF.